The entry below gives a single T cell receptor beta chain sequence along with its context. The entry originates in a study of blood T cell repertoires in COVID-19. Study as a whole: Whether acute or convalescent, the COVID-19 samples came from the United States, Italy and Spain. The cDNA or gDNA used as material had been derived from T cells, B-cell-depleted T cells, or PBMCs.

Trimming removed 4 bases from V and 3 bases from J, with 12 bases in between. CDR3 length: 14 amino acids. Germline loops: CDR1 KGHSH, CDR2 LQKENI. Original data processing: Using reference gene primer amplification, nucleated cell counts were estimated. Profiling relied on immunoSEQ multiplex PCR, and the TCRdb table lists in-frame clones only, not all of them. V, J and clone size reflect that table, while D and trimming were determined from the DNA. The table lists approximately 280,000 clones, 88% of them singletons. The source of this sequence is a man between 18 and 35 years old with active or convalescent COVID-19. V and J are TRBV18 and TRBJ1-2, with TRBD1 as a possible D gene (6 bases). The sequenced material came from peripheral blood. The CDR3 coding sequence is TGTGCCAGCTCACTGCTACAGGGCCACTATGGCTACACCTTC. Translated, it gives CASSLLQGHYGYTF.